A single sample gave rise to the 17 T cell receptor beta chains below, sequenced in a study of vaccination effects on CD4 cells after COVID-19. For these TCRs, the target antigens are not known. ViraFEST expansion of antigen-specific CD4+ T cells with viral peptide pools preceded sequencing. The culture ran for nine to eleven days, and then CD4+ T cells were isolated. Two doses of either BNT162b2 or mRNA-1273 were given to each participant. The data were produced by immunoSEQ multiplex PCR, yet TCRdb's version contains in-frame clones alone and is incomplete. The sample includes about 59,000 clones, 78% of them seen just once. The sample was CD4+ T cells from PBMCs cultured with HCoV-OC43 spike peptides, taken after COVID-19 vaccination. Subset here: HCoV-OC43 spike overlapping peptide pool stimulation. These receptors all come from a human donor who received a COVID-19 vaccine.

The V call is TRBV7-3, the J call TRBJ1-1; 9 bases fit TRBD1. CDR1 is SGHTA and CDR2 is FQGTGA in the germline V gene. J lost 7 bases, V lost 4 bases, and 7 bases had no gene match. This CDR3 has 14 amino acids. In DNA form, the CDR3 reads TGTGCCAGCAGCTCGAGCGGACAGGGGAATGAAGCTTTCTTT. It specifies CASSSSGQGNEAFF.

J is TRBJ1-1 and V is TRBV9, with D perhaps matching TRBD1 (5 bases). Trimming cost V 4 bases and J 4 bases, with 14 bases left between them. CDR3 length: 14 amino acids. Germline V gene sequence: CDR1 SGDLS, CDR2 YYNGEE. The CDR3, as DNA: TGTGCCAGCAGCAAGCGTCAGGGTGGCACTGAAGCTTTCTTT. It is translated as CASSKRQGGTEAFF.

J is TRBJ1-1 and V is TRBV10-3, with TRBD1 matching over 10 bases. Germline V lookup: CDR1 ENHRY, CDR2 SYGVKD. The CDR3 is 15 amino acids. Losses at the gene ends were 4 bases for V and 4 bases for J; bases not matched to a gene: 6. CDR3 in amino acids: CAISALTGGGTEAFF. The CDR3 region has the DNA TGTGCCATCAGTGCACTGACAGGGGGCGGCACTGAAGCTTTCTTT.

The V and J genes are TRBV7-2 and TRBJ1-6; a possible D gene is TRBD1 (5 bases). CDR1 is SGHTA and CDR2 is FQGNSA in the germline V gene. The CDR3 extends over 15 amino acids. The ends were cut back, 1 base at V and 10 bases at J, with 14 bases in the middle. Written as DNA, the CDR3 is TGTGCCAGCAGCTTAGTAACGGGGACTAACTCACCCCTCCACTTT. Protein sequence: CASSLVTGTNSPLHF.

The CDR3 DNA follows: TGTGCCAGCAGTCGGACAGTGAACACCGGGGAGCTGTTTTTT. This codes for CASSRTVNTGELFF. The chain uses TRBV6-6 and TRBJ2-2; D may be TRBD1 (6 bases). The CDR3 is made up of 14 amino acids. Trimming took 5 bases from V and 1 from J, leaving 8 bases between them. Germline values: CDR1 MNHNY, CDR2 SVGAGI (reference sequence).

This chain connects TRBV7-2 to TRBJ1-2; 9 bases fit TRBD1. The germline V gene has CDR1 SGHTA and CDR2 FQGNSA. The J segment lost 2 bases and the V segment lost 5 bases, leaving 6 bases of the junction unmatched. The CDR3 spans 15 residues. The CDR3 protein is CASSLSTGGNYGYTF. In nucleotides, the CDR3 is TGTGCCAGCAGCCTGTCGACAGGGGGGAACTATGGCTACACCTTC.

The gene calls are TRBV24-1 and TRBJ2-3, with D maybe TRBD1 (5 bases). Germline V gene data show CDR1 as KGHDR and CDR2 as SFDVKD. There are 16 residues in the CDR3. The V end was cut by 4 bases, the J end by 0 bases, with 13 bases between. The CDR3 sequence is CATSDPDSLSTDTQYF. The CDR3 DNA reads TGTGCCACCAGTGACCCTGACAGCCTTAGCACAGATACGCAGTATTTT.

This clone was seen only a few times. The chain has TRBV5-1 and TRBJ1-1; TRBD1 is a possible D gene (5 bases). The germline V and J ends were trimmed by 6 bases and 2 bases, with 14 bases remaining between them. CDR1 SGHRS and CDR2 YFSETQ come from the germline V gene. The CDR3 is 14 residues long. The CDR3 sequence: CASTVLGGNTEAFF. CDR3 in DNA: TGCGCCAGCACGGTGCTCGGGGGAAACACTGAAGCTTTCTTT.

The sample holds a few counts of this clone. The V gene is TRBV5-1, the J gene TRBJ1-2; 7 bases agree with TRBD1. The CDR3 has 15 amino acids. V shed 0 bases and J 7 bases; nucleotides not matched to a gene: 9. The V gene's germline CDR1 is SGHRS and CDR2 YFSETQ. The CDR3 loop is CASSLALTGVRGYTF. CDR3 bases: TGCGCCAGCAGCTTGGCCCTCACAGGGGTCCGTGGCTACACCTTC.

J is TRBJ1-5 and V is TRBV10-3, with D uncertain. The V gene's germline CDR1 is ENHRY and CDR2 SYGVKD. The CDR3 consists of 16 residues. The V end was cut by 0 bases, the J end by 0 bases, with 9 bases between. The CDR3 coding sequence is TGTGCCATCAGTGAGTCTCGGGCAGATAGCAATCAGCCCCAGCATTTT. Amino acid sequence: CAISESRADSNQPQHF.

The chain carries TRBV28 and TRBJ1-1, with TRBD1 identical over 7 bases. V dropped 8 bases and J dropped 2; count of bases not matched to a gene: 14. The CDR3 spans 16 residues. CDR1 and CDR2 (germline): MDHEN, SYDVKM. The CDR3, as DNA: TGTGCCAGCCACGAGAGGGGGCGCACCCAAAACACTGAAGCTTTCTTT. This sequence encodes CASHERGRTQNTEAFF.

The chain links TRBV19 to TRBJ2-2; no clear D gene. CDR1 is LNHDA and CDR2 is SQIVND in the germline V gene (reference sequence). Trimming stripped 0 bases from V and 5 bases from J, with 10 bases between. The CDR3 length is 15 residues. The DNA for the CDR3 is TGTGCCAGTAGTATAGATCTTTTTGGGACCGGGGAGCTGTTTTTT. This encodes CASSIDLFGTGELFF.

This chain uses TRBV10-3 with TRBJ1-2; the D is unclear. The germline V and J ends were trimmed by 3 bases and 2 bases, with 7 bases remaining between them. Per germline, CDR1 ENHRY and CDR2 SYGVKD. This CDR3 region has 13 residues. This chain's CDR3 is CAISEGGNYGYTF. In DNA, the CDR3 is TGTGCCATCAGTGAAGGAGGGAACTATGGCTACACCTTC.

The rearrangement links TRBV6-5 to TRBJ1-6; D gene unclear. V lost 6 bases to trimming and J lost 11 bases, with 14 bases between them. Germline V CDR1 and CDR2: MNHEY, SVGAGI. This CDR3 is built from 13 residues. CDR3 sequence: CASSSVQAAPLHF. The CDR3 DNA reads as TGTGCCAGCAGCTCCGTTCAGGCAGCACCCCTCCACTTT.

CDR3 in DNA: TGTGCCAGTAGTATTTATGCTAGCGGGGCGTACAATGAGCAGTTCTTC. Amino acids: CASSIYASGAYNEQFF. The chain employs TRBV19 and TRBJ2-1; 9 bases are a match to TRBD2. The V gene end was trimmed by 3 bases and the J gene end by 4 bases; junction bases not matched to a gene: 7. CDR1 LNHDA and CDR2 SQIVND come from the germline V gene (reference sequence). The CDR3 is 16 residues long.

This clone was seen a single time. V and J are TRBV28 and TRBJ1-5; possible D gene TRBD1, 5 bases. The germline V gene encodes CDR1 MDHEN and CDR2 SYDVKM. The CDR3 totals 15 residues. Trimming took 8 bases from V and 3 from J, leaving 17 bases between them. The CDR3 DNA follows: TGTGCCAGCGTTGGGGCCGACCTGCCCAATCAGCCCCAGCATTTT. It is translated as CASVGADLPNQPQHF.

The V gene is TRBV3-1 (or the pseudogene TRBV3-2), the J gene TRBJ1-6; perhaps TRBD1 as D (6 bases). Trimming removed 3 bases at V and 9 bases at J, with 9 bases between. Looked up from germline, CDR1 is LGHDT and CDR2 is YNNKEL (reference sequence). The CDR3 runs 13 residues. The CDR3 coding sequence is TGTGCCAGCAGCCAGGGGGCAGCTTCACCCCTCCACTTT. Protein product: CASSQGAASPLHF.